This T cell receptor beta chain was recorded in a study of human T cells and chemical hapten exposure (dated by TCRdb to about 2021). With regard to the full study: For sensitization, 2% DPC in acetone was applied to a 2 cm by 2 cm area of upper inner arm skin. Throughout the study period of roughly 24 weeks, patients also received therapeutic DPC doses to the scalp every week. Patch testing was performed on the upper back with Finn chambers containing 0.01% DPC, and the patch tests were scored after 6 days according to International Contact Dermatitis Research Group standards. Alopecia areata with under or over 50% scalp involvement, alopecia totalis and alopecia universalis were represented in the patient cohort, which was mostly female. The libraries were sequenced as a pool, and the TCR yield per sample differed mostly because of small variations in library volumes within the pool. The study tracked peripheral blood TCR repertoire changes in vivo during primary and secondary sensitization to the hapten diphenylcyclopropenone (DPC) in alopecia patients. Blood samples were taken from patients before sensitization (week 0) and at 2, 6 and about 24 weeks after DPC sensitization. Blood for TCR sequencing was provided by twenty-nine alopecia patients at one to four time points (pre-sensitization, 2, 6 and 24 weeks).

The germline V gene sets CDR1 to SGHDN and CDR2 to FVKESK. The V end loses 1 base and the J end loses 0 bases, and a stretch of 12 bases separates them. Its CDR3 holds 16 amino acids, cysteine through phenylalanine. Only CDR3 DNA is held: 48 bases, read in frame from base 1. The table lists this clonotype with a few counts. Its recognized antigen is unknown. The sample holds no much larger clone one base away, and base qualities are not on file. On the study overall, not on this receptor specifically: After repeated subsampling, changes were observed in the strength of the expansion versus patch-test correlation and in the threshold at which the correlation became significant. Patch test score was positively correlated with the number of PT1 expanded TCRs, with significance at thresholds 8, 16 and 32 but not at 4. DPC sensitization did not change how many TCRs were above 1 in 1000 frequency, and no evidence was found of alterations in global repertoire structure. Significantly more large CDR3 similarity clusters were formed by expanded TCRs than by pre-sensitization or healthy control sets, consistent with antigen-driven responses. All patients had alopecia, a presumed autoimmune disease, so their immune response might differ from that of healthy individuals.

To prepare the library, RACE was applied. The data were produced on a NextSeq 500. During library preparation, unique molecular identifiers were attached to individual cDNA molecules so that TCRs could be counted in a quantitative, reproducible way. Both TCR alpha and TCR beta chains were sequenced from each blood RNA sample. As for the original processing: The median number of TCRs per sample was some 100,000, ranging from about 23,224 to 750,000. V, J and CDR3 annotation of the TCR reads was performed with the Decombinator software suite. For the PS versus PT1 abundance plots, all samples were subsampled to the same number of TCRs (28,000). Expanded TCRs were defined as absent before sensitization and observed at least eight times at the 2-week time point. TCRdb reanalyzed the raw reads on its own, using fastp at Q25 for trimming and MiXCR for clone calling, and kept in-frame beta chains. Identical CDR3 protein sequences are pooled into one entry, listed with their most common genes and DNA. The V and J calls here are based on TCRdb, not the publication. The sample table lists some 82,000 distinct CDR3 sequences, approximately 11% of them with a count of one. The ten most abundant clones make up roughly 4.2% of the sample.

This sample's time point label indicates: patch test 1, 2 weeks after DPC sensitization. In light of the paper, this sample's treatment or condition label describes: therapeutic diphenylcyclopropenone sensitization with weekly scalp DPC. At every patch-test visit, the blood draw took place before the patch test was put on. Patients were considered eligible if aged 18 to 70, diagnosed with alopecia and deemed suitable for DPC therapy, and patients were excluded if pregnant. Total RNA was isolated from unfractionated whole blood collected in Tempus Blood RNA tubes. This clonotype was sampled from a woman aged 45 to 65 with alopecia areata. Some clones in this sample may be carry-over from other donors' samples. The chain joins TRBV14 to TRBJ1-1; perhaps TRBD1 is the D gene, with 5 bases matching. This specimen was whole blood, taken in connection with sensitization to the hapten diphenylcyclopropenone (DPC). The DNA sequence is as follows: TGTGCCAGCAGCCAAGTGGCAGGGAGCATGAACACTGAAGCTTTCTTT. This is translated as CASSQVAGSMNTEAFF.